This entry lists 20 T cell receptor beta chains sequenced from one sample in a study of T-cell memory formation after mild COVID-19. TCRdb itself ran the 5' RACE reads through MiXCR, one entry per CDR3 protein. The data show tens of thousands of distinct CDR3 sequences, 7.7% seen once. Sequences were obtained from PBMCs or a T cell subset sorted from them (not recorded which). The receptors shown here come from a man aged 18 to 29 who had mild COVID-19 (a few samples of this study predate the infection). Cell type and time point are not known.

This chain links TRBV6-5 with TRBJ1-2; D perhaps matches TRBD1 (5 bases). Trimming cost V 0 bases and J 4 bases, with 12 bases left between them. Germline V gives CDR1 MNHEY, CDR2 SVGAGI. This CDR3 is 15 amino acids long. The CDR3 here is CASSYSTAGAYGYTF. The CDR3 bases are TGTGCCAGCAGTTACTCGACGGCCGGGGCCTATGGCTACACCTTC.

The J gene is TRBJ2-5, the V gene TRBV5-1; D is ambiguous. The CDR3 sequence is 14 residues long. V lost 0 bases and J 2 bases, leaving 8 bases between the germline ends. Germline V gene lookup returns CDR1 SGHRS and CDR2 YFSETQ. The CDR3 DNA reads as TGCGCCAGCAGCTTGGACAGTCAACAAGAGACCCAGTACTTC. Its protein product is CASSLDSQQETQYF.

This clonotype was detected ten times or more. The chain couples TRBV19 to TRBJ1-5; D remains unclear. The CDR3 covers 14 residues. Per germline, CDR1 LNHDA and CDR2 SQIVND (reference sequence). V was pared by 7 bases and J by 2 bases, with 12 bases between. CDR3 sequence reads: CASTTPAGNQPQHF. In DNA form, the CDR3 reads TGTGCCAGTACCACGCCGGCGGGCAATCAGCCCCAGCATTTT.

This clonotype came up many times. The chain joins TRBV4-1 to TRBJ2-5; D not resolved. Germline V lookup: CDR1 MGHRA, CDR2 YSYEKL. The CDR3 is 17 amino acids. V shed 2 bases and J shed 3 bases, with 19 bases lying between them. This CDR3 is CASSQTSLGPIKETQYF. CDR3 in DNA: TGCGCCAGCAGCCAAACTTCTCTCGGGCCAATCAAAGAGACCCAGTACTTC.

This clonotype was recorded at least ten times. The chain is built from TRBV7-6 and TRBJ2-5, with D possibly TRBD2 on 6 matching bases. V shed 5 bases and J shed 4 bases, with 14 bases lying between them. The CDR3 is 14 amino acids. CDR1 SGHVS and CDR2 FNYEAQ come from the germline V gene. CDR3 sequence reads: CASSVGGGIETQYF. Written as DNA, the CDR3 is TGTGCCAGCAGCGTCGGGGGAGGAATAGAGACCCAGTACTTC.

This clonotype was detected many times. CDR3 sequence: CASSFSGDTEAFF. The CDR3 DNA follows: TGTGCCAGCAGCTTTTCTGGCGACACTGAAGCTTTCTTT. The gene calls are TRBV7-3 and TRBJ1-1; no clear D gene. V lost 3 bases, J lost 3 bases, and 8 bases lay in between. Germline-derived CDR1 and CDR2 are SGHTA and FQGTGA. CDR3 size: 13 residues.

This clonotype was detected ten times or more. The chain is built from TRBV2 and TRBJ1-6; D gene unclear. The CDR3 runs 11 residues. Looked up from germline, CDR1 is SNHLY and CDR2 is FYNNEI. The V end was cut by 10 bases, the J end by 7 bases, with 8 bases between. The DNA for the CDR3 is TGTGCCACTGCGGGCAATTCACCCCTCCACTTT. Its translation: CATAGNSPLHF.

Ten or more counts support this clonotype. This chain joins TRBV20-1 and TRBJ2-4, with 7 bases lining up with TRBD1. CDR3 length equals 14 residues. After removal of 5 bases from V and 5 bases from J, the junction contained 9 bases not matched to a gene. Germline loops: CDR1 DFQATT, CDR2 SNEGSKA (reference sequence). The CDR3 protein is CSARSGTVQNIQYF. The DNA of the CDR3 is TGCAGTGCTCGTTCCGGGACAGTACAAAACATTCAGTACTTC.

In this sample, this clonotype turned up many times. The chain carries TRBV20-1 and TRBJ2-1; 14 bases align to TRBD2. V dropped 4 bases and J dropped 4; count of bases not matched to a gene: 6. This CDR3 has 16 residues. From germline, CDR1 is DFQATT and CDR2 SNEGSKA (reference sequence). CDR3 region: CSATRLAGGSYNEQFF. The CDR3 bases are TGCAGTGCTACTCGACTAGCGGGGGGGTCTTACAATGAGCAGTTCTTC.

This clonotype was counted many times. The J gene is TRBJ1-6, the V gene TRBV20-1, with TRBD1 matching over 7 bases. The germline V gene encodes CDR1 DFQATT and CDR2 SNEGSKA (reference sequence). CDR3 length: 15 residues. Trimming at V came to 0 bases and at J to 3 bases, leaving 2 bases not matched to a gene. This CDR3 reads CSARDWDSYNSPLHF. For the CDR3, the DNA is TGCAGTGCTAGAGATTGGGACAGCTATAATTCACCCCTCCACTTT.

This clonotype was seen many times. The genes are TRBV4-1 and TRBJ2-3; TRBD2 agrees at 12 bases. The CDR3 is 19 amino acids. Germline CDR1 MGHRA, CDR2 YSYEKL. V lost 3 bases and J lost 0; bases outside the gene matches: 10. The CDR3 DNA reads TGCGCCAGCAGCCAGATCCTAGCGGGGGGGCCCCTTAGCACAGATACGCAGTATTTT. Translating gives CASSQILAGGPLSTDTQYF.

In its sample, this clonotype was seen many times. This chain connects TRBV5-1 to TRBJ1-2, with 7 positions matching TRBD1. Trimming removed 4 bases from V and 4 bases from J; junction bases left unmatched: 10. Germline V gene sequence: CDR1 SGHRS, CDR2 YFSETQ. This CDR3 is 15 amino acids long. CDR3 coding DNA: TGCGCCAGCAGCCTTGGACAGGAGAGGCCCTATGGCTACACCTTC. It encodes CASSLGQERPYGYTF.

In this sample, this clonotype turned up many times. The chain has TRBV10-3 and TRBJ2-3, with 7 bases lining up with TRBD1. Trimming at V came to 7 bases and at J to 3 bases, leaving 4 bases not matched to a gene. Germline V CDR1 and CDR2: ENHRY, SYGVKD. The CDR3 extends over 13 amino acids. The chain's CDR3 is CAITDRDTDTQYF. The CDR3 nucleotides read TGTGCCATCACCGACAGGGATACAGATACGCAGTATTTT.

This clonotype was found many times. The genes are TRBV5-1 and TRBJ2-1, with D tentatively TRBD1 (5 bases). V lost 0 bases to trimming and J lost 4 bases, with 14 bases between them. The V gene's germline CDR1 is SGHRS and CDR2 YFSETQ. The CDR3 consists of 16 residues. Here the CDR3 DNA reads TGCGCCAGCAGCTTGGAGGCGGCAGGGCCTTACAATGAGCAGTTCTTC. Translation: CASSLEAAGPYNEQFF.

This sequence joins TRBV3-1 and TRBJ2-2, with D possibly being TRBD1 (5 bases). Germline V gene data show CDR1 as LGHDT and CDR2 as YNNKEL (reference sequence). The V end was cut by 4 bases, the J end by 4 bases, with 16 bases between. This CDR3 region has 16 residues. The CDR3 is CASSPWGRVTTGELFF. CDR3 in DNA: TGTGCCAGCAGCCCCTGGGGCAGGGTGACCACCGGGGAGCTGTTTTTT.

This clonotype was detected ten times or more. V and J are TRBV4-3 and TRBJ2-1; TRBD2 agrees at 10 bases. Unmatched junction bases numbered 3, after V lost 0 bases and J lost 4 bases. CDR1 and CDR2 (germline): LGHNA, YSLEER. The CDR3 totals 16 residues. CDR3 protein: CASSQEVAGGYNEQFF. The DNA for the CDR3 is TGCGCCAGCAGCCAAGAGGTAGCGGGGGGTTACAATGAGCAGTTCTTC.

The sample holds many counts of this clonotype. The rearrangement uses TRBV7-2 and TRBJ1-1, with 10 bases lining up with TRBD1. The length of the CDR3 is 15 residues. With 5 bases clipped from V and 6 bases from J, the junction kept 9 bases outside the gene matches. Germline loops: CDR1 SGHTA, CDR2 FQGNSA. The CDR3 DNA reads as TGTGCCAGCAGCCCAACCGGGACAGGGGTCCCTGAAGCTTTCTTT. Translated: CASSPTGTGVPEAFF.

This clonotype has just a few counts. Written as DNA, the CDR3 is TGTGCCAGCAGCCCGATGAGGACAGGGGGTACCGGGGAGCTGTTTTTT. This codes for CASSPMRTGGTGELFF. V is TRBV27 and J is TRBJ2-2; TRBD1 matches at 10 bases. J lost 5 bases, V lost 6 bases, and 9 bases had no gene match. The germline gives CDR1 MNHEY, CDR2 SMNVEV (reference sequence). This CDR3 comprises 16 residues.

This chain joins TRBV7-8 and TRBJ1-5; D may be TRBD1 (6 bases). This CDR3 spans 11 amino acids. The V and J ends lost 5 bases and 10 bases respectively, with 9 bases between them. Germline lookup yields CDR1 SGHVS and CDR2 FQNEAQ. The CDR3 bases are TGTGCCAGCAGCCAACAGGGACCCCAGCATTTT. Its translation: CASSQQGPQHF.

At least ten counts were recorded for this clonotype. V gene TRBV7-3 combines with J gene TRBJ2-3; D not resolved. The CDR3 is 16 amino acids. CDR1 is SGHTA and CDR2 is FQGTGA in the germline V gene. Trimming pared 0 bases from V and 0 bases from J, leaving 10 bases between. CDR3 in amino acids: CASSLTPASSTDTQYF. The CDR3 DNA reads TGTGCCAGCAGCTTAACCCCAGCCTCTAGCACAGATACGCAGTATTTT.